The source of this T cell receptor beta chain is a study of cytomegalovirus exposure and HLA in healthy donors. The PCR employed 60 Vbeta primers together with 13 Jbeta primers. Some clones are missing from TCRdb's copy, which holds only in-frame ones; the method was immunoSEQ multiplex PCR. This sample has approximately 170,000 clones, with 75% to 90% found just once. This receptor was taken from a human donor in good health. Source material: PBMCs.

The CDR3 reads CASSLARTSGGAFEQYF. CDR3 in DNA: TGTGCCAGCAGCTTAGCCCGGACTAGCGGGGGGGCGTTCGAGCAGTACTTC. V and J are TRBV7-2 and TRBJ2-5, with 15 bases aligning to TRBD2. The closer fit of TRBJ2-7 to the DNA end suggests the J call may be wrong. Per germline, CDR1 SGHTA and CDR2 FQGNSA. This CDR3 has 17 residues.